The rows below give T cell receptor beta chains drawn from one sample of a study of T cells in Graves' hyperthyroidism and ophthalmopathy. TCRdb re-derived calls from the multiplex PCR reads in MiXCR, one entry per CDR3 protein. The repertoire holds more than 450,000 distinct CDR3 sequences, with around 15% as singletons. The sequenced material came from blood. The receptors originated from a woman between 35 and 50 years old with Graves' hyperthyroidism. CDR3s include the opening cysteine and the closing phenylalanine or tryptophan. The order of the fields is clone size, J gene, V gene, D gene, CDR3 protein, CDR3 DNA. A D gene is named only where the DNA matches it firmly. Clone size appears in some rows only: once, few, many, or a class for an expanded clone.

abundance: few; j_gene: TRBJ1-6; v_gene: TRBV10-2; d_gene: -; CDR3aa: CASSESMGHFSSYNSPLHF; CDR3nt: TGCGCCAGCAGTGAGTCCATGGGACACTTCAGCTCCTATAATTCACCCCTCCACTTT
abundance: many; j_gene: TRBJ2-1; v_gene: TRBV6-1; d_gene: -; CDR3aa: CASKPGWNEQFF; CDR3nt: TGTGCCAGCAAACCGGGGTGGAATGAGCAGTTCTTC
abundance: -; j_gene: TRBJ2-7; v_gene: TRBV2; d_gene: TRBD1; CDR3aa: CASTVGQGVGEQYF; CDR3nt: TGTGCCAGCACCGTCGGACAGGGAGTTGGCGAGCAGTACTTC
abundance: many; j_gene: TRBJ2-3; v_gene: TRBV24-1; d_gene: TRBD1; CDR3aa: CATSDLGQGAGDTQYF; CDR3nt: TGTGCCACCAGTGATTTGGGCCAGGGGGCTGGAGATACGCAGTATTTT
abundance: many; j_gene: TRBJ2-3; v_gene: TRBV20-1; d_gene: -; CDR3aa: CSAYGLVADTQYF; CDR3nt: TGCAGTGCTTACGGCTTAGTTGCAGATACGCAGTATTTT
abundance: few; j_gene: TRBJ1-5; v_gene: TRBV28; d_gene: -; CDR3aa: CASSSHLTEDSNQPQHF; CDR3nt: TGTGCCAGCAGTTCACACCTGACAGAAGATAGCAATCAGCCCCAGCATTTT
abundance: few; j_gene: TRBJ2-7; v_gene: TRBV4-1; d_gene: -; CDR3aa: CASSQELRSAQYEQYF; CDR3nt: TGCGCCAGCAGCCAAGAGCTTAGGTCCGCCCAATACGAGCAGTACTTC
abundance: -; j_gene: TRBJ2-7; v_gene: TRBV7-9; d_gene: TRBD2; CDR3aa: CASSPPSAGGRSSYEQYF; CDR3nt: TGTGCCAGCAGCCCCCCGTCGGCGGGAGGCCGATCTTCCTACGAGCAGTACTTC
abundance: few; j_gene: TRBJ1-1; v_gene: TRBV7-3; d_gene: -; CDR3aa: CASSLSGQSEAFF; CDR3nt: TGTGCCAGCAGCTTATCAGGACAGAGTGAAGCTTTCTTT
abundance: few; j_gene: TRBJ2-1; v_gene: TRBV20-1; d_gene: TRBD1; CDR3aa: CSARPDRDAYNEQFF; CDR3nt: TGCAGTGCTAGGCCGGACAGGGATGCCTACAATGAGCAGTTCTTC
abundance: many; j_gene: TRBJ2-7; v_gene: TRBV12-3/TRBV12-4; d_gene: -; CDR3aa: CASSKRYEQYF; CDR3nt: TGTGCCAGCAGTAAGCGCTACGAGCAGTACTTC
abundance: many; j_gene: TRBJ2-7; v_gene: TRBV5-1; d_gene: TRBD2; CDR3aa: CASSPPGLAGVPSYEQYF; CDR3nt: TGCGCCAGCAGCCCGCCGGGACTAGCGGGAGTCCCGTCCTACGAGCAGTACTTC
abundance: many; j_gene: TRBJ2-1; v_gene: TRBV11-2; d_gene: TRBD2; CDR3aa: CASSDRVAGVGEQFF; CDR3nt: TGTGCCAGCAGTGATAGGGTAGCGGGAGTGGGTGAGCAGTTCTTC
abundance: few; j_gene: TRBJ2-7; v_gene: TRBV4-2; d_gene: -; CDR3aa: CASSQGSQLYEQYF; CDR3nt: TGTGCCAGCAGCCAAGGGAGTCAGCTCTACGAGCAGTACTTC
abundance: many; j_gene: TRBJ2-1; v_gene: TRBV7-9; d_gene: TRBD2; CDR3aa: CASSDLTSGAQFF; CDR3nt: TGTGCCAGCAGCGACCTCACTAGCGGAGCACAGTTCTTC
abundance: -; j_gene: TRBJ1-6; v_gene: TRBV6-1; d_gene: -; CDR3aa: CASFGGNSPLHF; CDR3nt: TGTGCCAGCTTTGGGGGGAATTCACCCCTCCACTTT
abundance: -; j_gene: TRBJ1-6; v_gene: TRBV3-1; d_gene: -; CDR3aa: CASSQGSTGISPLHF; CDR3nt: TGTGCCAGCAGCCAAGGGTCGACAGGTATTTCACCCCTCCACTTT
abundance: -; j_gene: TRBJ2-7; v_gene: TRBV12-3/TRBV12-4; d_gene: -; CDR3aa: CASSLTGPYNEQYF; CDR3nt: TGTGCCAGCAGTTTAACCGGCCCCTACAATGAGCAGTACTTC
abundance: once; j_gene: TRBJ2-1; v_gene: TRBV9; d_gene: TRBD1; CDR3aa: CASSVQGVDEQFF; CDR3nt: TGTGCCAGCAGCGTCCAGGGGGTCGATGAGCAGTTCTTC
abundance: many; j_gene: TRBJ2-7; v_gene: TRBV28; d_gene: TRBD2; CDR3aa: CASRSASGRGSYEQYF; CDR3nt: TGTGCCAGCAGATCCGCTAGCGGGAGGGGCTCCTACGAGCAGTACTTC
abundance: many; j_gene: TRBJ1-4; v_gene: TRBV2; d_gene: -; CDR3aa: CASGDKRYEKLFF; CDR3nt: TGTGCCAGCGGGGACAAACGTTATGAAAAACTGTTTTTT
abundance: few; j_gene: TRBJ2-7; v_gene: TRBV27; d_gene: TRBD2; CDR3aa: CASSLGLAGDHEQYF; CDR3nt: TGTGCCAGCAGTTTAGGGCTAGCGGGAGACCACGAGCAGTACTTC
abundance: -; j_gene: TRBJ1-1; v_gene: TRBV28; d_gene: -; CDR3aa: CASMSFPEAFF; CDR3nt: TGTGCCAGCATGAGTTTCCCTGAAGCTTTCTTT
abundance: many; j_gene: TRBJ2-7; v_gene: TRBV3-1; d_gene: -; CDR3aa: CASSQNVGQGGEQYF; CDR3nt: TGTGCCAGCAGCCAAAATGTGGGGCAGGGGGGCGAGCAGTACTTC
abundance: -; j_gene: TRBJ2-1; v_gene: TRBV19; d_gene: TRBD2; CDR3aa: CASSIIAGSEQFF; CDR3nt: TGTGCCAGTAGTATAATAGCGGGCAGTGAGCAGTTCTTC
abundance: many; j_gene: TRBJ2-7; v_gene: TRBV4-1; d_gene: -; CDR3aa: CASSQRGQGRTYEQYF; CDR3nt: TGCGCCAGCAGCCAGAGGGGCCAGGGGCGAACCTACGAGCAGTACTTC
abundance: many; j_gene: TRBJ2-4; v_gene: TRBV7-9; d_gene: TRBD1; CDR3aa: CASSFGQARNIQYF; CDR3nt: TGTGCCAGCAGCTTCGGACAGGCGAGAAACATTCAGTACTTC
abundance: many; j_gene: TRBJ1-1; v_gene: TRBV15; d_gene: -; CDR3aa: CATSSTQEAGANTEAFF; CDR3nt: TGTGCCACCAGCAGTACCCAGGAGGCAGGGGCGAACACTGAAGCTTTCTTT
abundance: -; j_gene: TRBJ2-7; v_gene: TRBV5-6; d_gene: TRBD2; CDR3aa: CASSLNPSGRMDEQYF; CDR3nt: TGTGCCAGCAGCTTGAATCCTAGCGGGAGGATGGACGAGCAGTACTTC
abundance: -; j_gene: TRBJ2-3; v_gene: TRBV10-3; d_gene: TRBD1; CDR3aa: CAIREGGTGAGTDTQYF; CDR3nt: TGTGCCATCAGGGAAGGCGGGACAGGGGCCGGGACGGATACGCAGTATTTT
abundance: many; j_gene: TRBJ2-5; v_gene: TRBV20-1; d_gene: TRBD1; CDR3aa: CSAIKQGLETQYF; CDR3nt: TGCAGTGCTATCAAACAGGGGCTAGAGACCCAGTACTTC
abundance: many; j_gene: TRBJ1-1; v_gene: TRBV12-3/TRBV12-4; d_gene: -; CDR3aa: CASSPRQVENTEAFF; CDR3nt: TGTGCCAGCAGTCCCCGACAGGTGGAGAACACTGAAGCTTTCTTT
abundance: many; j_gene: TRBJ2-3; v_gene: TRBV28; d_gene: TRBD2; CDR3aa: CASSFAGGTDTQYF; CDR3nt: TGTGCCAGCAGTTTTGCGGGAGGGACAGATACGCAGTATTTT
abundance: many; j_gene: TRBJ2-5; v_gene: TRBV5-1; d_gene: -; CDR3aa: CASSSTGSLPETQYF; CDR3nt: TGCGCCAGCTCCTCCACGGGCAGCCTACCCGAGACCCAGTACTTC
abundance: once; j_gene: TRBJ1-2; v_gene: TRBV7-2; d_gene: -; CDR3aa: CASSLDRTNYGYTF; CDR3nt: TGTGCCAGCAGCTTAGACAGGACCAACTATGGCTACACCTTC
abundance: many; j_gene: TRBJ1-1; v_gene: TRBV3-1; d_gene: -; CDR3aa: CASSQHGRTEAFF; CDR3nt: TGTGCCAGCAGCCAGCACGGCCGCACTGAAGCTTTCTTT
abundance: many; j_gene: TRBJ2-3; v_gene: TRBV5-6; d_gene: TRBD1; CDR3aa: CASSLWTGGGSGDTQYF; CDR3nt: TGTGCCAGCAGCTTGTGGACAGGAGGTGGGTCCGGAGATACGCAGTATTTT
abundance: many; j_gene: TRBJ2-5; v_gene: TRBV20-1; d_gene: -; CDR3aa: CSASFGTQQETQYF; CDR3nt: TGCAGTGCTAGCTTTGGGACCCAGCAAGAGACCCAGTACTTC
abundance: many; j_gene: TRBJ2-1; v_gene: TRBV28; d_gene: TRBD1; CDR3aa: CASSLETGDLFSSYNEQFF; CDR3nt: TGTGCCAGCAGTTTAGAGACAGGGGACCTGTTTTCCTCCTACAATGAGCAGTTCTTC
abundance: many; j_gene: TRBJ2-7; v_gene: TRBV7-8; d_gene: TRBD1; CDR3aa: CASSFGDRASGYEQYF; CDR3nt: TGTGCCAGCAGCTTCGGGGACAGGGCTTCAGGCTACGAGCAGTACTTC
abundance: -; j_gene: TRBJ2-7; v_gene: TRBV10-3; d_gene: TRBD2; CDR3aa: CATGTSGSYEQYF; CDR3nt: TGTGCCACCGGGACTAGCGGGTCCTACGAGCAGTACTTC
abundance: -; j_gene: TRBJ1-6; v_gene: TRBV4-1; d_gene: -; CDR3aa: CASSQVQGSYNSPLHF; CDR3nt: TGCGCCAGCAGCCAAGTCCAGGGCTCCTATAATTCACCCCTCCACTTT
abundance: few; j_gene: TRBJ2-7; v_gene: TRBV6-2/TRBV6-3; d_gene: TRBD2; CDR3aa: CASMTGLAGVYEQYF; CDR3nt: TGTGCCAGCATGACAGGACTAGCGGGAGTCTACGAGCAGTACTTC
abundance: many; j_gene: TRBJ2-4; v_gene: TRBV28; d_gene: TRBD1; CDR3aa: CASSSSGQGNIQYF; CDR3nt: TGTGCCAGCAGTTCCTCCGGACAGGGGAACATTCAGTACTTC
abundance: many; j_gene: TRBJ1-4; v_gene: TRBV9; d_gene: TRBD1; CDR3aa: CASSAAGQGFEKLFF; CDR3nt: TGTGCCAGCAGCGCCGCGGGACAGGGGTTTGAAAAACTGTTTTTT
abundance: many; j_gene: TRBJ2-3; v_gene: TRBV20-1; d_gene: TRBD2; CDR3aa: CSARVPPGLGRTDTQYF; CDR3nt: TGCAGTGCTAGAGTACCTCCGGGACTAGGACGCACAGATACGCAGTATTTT
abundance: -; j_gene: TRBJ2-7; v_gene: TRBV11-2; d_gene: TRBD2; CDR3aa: CASSSPGLAVNEQYF; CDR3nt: TGTGCCAGCAGCTCACCGGGACTAGCGGTCAATGAGCAGTACTTC
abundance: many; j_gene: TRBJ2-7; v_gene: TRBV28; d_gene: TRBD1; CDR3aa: CASSRTTLLGTDRTYEQYF; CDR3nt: TGTGCCAGCAGCCGGACCACGTTATTGGGGACGGACAGGACCTACGAGCAGTACTTC